This TCR beta chain was sequenced during a study of OX40 agonist ivuxolimab in advanced cancers. In terms of the full investigation: Ivuxolimab was a fully human IgG2 agonistic monoclonal antibody targeting the costimulatory receptor OX40 (CD134). Among the roughly 50 dose-escalation patients, some 20 had hepatocellular carcinoma, around 15 melanoma, 9 renal cell carcinoma and 9 head and neck cancer. Partial responses were achieved by three dose-escalation patients, of whom one had hepatocellular carcinoma and two had cutaneous melanoma. Prior anti-PD-1, anti-PD-L1 or anti-CTLA-4 therapy was permitted, and approximately 39% of dose-escalation patients had received checkpoint inhibitors. The paper reports the monotherapy dose-escalation portion (N of about 47 patients) of the phase I ivuxolimab trial. Intravenous ivuxolimab was administered to patients every 2 weeks at six dose levels: 0.01, 0.1, 0.3, 1.5, 3 and 10 mg/kg. In the dose-escalation cohort, roughly four fifths of patients were male, and the mean age was approximately 64 years, with a range of about 23 to 85. Peripheral TCRbeta sequencing aimed to test whether ivuxolimab altered TCR sequence diversity and caused clonal T-cell expansion. Paper-wide results and their limitations: On average, CD8+ T cells showed more expanded clones than CD4+ T cells after ivuxolimab. At doses of 0.1 to 3.0 mg/kg, clonal expansion of both CD4+ and CD8+ T cells in blood was seen between baseline and week 6. Low levels of normalized T-cell clonal expansion were also seen in some nonresponding patients. Antigen specificity was not determined for the clonally expanded peripheral T cells. In partial responders in the 0.1-3.0 mg/kg groups, normalized peripheral clonal expansion was found to be among the lowest, especially among CD8+ T cells.

Notes on this clone: Its antigen target is currently unknown. Base qualities were left out, and no much larger clone turns up one base away.

Patients with a history of autoimmune disease or receiving systemic immunosuppression were excluded from the trial. Peripheral blood for TCR sequencing was collected from all dose cohorts at baseline, on cycle 4 day 1, and on cycle 7 day 1. The samples were taken from a phase I, first-in-human, multicenter, open-label dose-escalation trial of ivuxolimab. Adults with locally advanced or metastatic head and neck squamous cell, hepatocellular, melanoma or renal cell carcinoma were enrolled in the trial. Before TCR sequencing, CD4+ and CD8+ T cells were separately sorted from peripheral blood. To sequence the TCRbeta CDR3 region, genomic DNA was isolated from the sorted cells. The immunoSEQ Assay was used to sequence the TCRbeta CDR3 regions. TCRdb stores this immuneACCESS table with in-frame sequences only. Part of the clones is absent; in the studies checked, under half of the shortfall reflects unresolved V genes, and no reason is known for the rest. The sample includes some 57,000 clones, with roughly 90% observed a single time. About a quarter of the sample is held by the ten biggest clonotypes.

Here the sequenced sample was CD4+ or CD8+ T cells sorted from blood, taken in a trial of the OX40 agonist ivuxolimab. The clonotype originates from an adult with an advanced solid tumor such as melanoma, head and neck, liver or kidney cancer.

The DNA reads as follows: TGTGCCCGGGGGGTGGGGATTGGGAACACTGAAGCTTTCTTT. It specifies CARGVGIGNTEAFF. Recombination joined TRBV30 with TRBJ1-1; matching of 5 bases hints at TRBD1 as the D gene. The germline V gene (reference sequence) yields GTSNPN for CDR1 and SVGIG for CDR2. V sheds 8 bases and J sheds 1 base, leaving 17 bases between their ends. The CDR3 numbers 14 residues from cysteine through phenylalanine. The sequence is cut down to CDR3 DNA, 42 bases in frame from base 1.